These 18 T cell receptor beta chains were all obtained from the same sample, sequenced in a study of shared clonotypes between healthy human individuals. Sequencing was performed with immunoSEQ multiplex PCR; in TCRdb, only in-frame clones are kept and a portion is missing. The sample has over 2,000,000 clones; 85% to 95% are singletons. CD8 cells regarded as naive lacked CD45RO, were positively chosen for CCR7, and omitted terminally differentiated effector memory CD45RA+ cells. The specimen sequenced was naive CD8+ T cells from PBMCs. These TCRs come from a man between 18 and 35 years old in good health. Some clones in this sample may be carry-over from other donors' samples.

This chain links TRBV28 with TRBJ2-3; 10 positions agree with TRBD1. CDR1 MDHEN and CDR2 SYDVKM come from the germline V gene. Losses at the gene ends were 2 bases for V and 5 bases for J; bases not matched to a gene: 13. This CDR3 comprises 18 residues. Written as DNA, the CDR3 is TGTGCCAGCAGTTTAATGACAGGGGGCGTTTATGGTGGAGATACGCAGTATTTT. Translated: CASSLMTGGVYGGDTQYF. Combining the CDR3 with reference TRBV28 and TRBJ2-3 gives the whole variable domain DVKVTQSSRYLVKRTGEKVFLECVQDMDHENMFWYRQDPGLGLRLIYFSYDVKMKEKGDIPEGYSVSREKKERFSLILESASTNQTSMYLCASSLMTGGVYGGDTQYFGPGTRLTVL.

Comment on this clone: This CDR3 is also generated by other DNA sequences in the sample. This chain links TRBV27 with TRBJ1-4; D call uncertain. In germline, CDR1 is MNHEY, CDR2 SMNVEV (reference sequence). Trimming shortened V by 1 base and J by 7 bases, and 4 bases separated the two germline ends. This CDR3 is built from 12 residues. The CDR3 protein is CASSLLGEKLFF. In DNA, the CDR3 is TGTGCCAGCAGTTTATTGGGTGAAAAACTGTTTTTT.

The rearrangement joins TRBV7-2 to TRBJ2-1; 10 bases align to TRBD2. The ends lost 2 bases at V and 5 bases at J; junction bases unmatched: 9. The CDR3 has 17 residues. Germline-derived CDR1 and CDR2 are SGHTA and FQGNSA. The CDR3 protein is CTSSLTSGRAFHNEQFF. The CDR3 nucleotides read TGTACCAGCAGCTTAACCAGCGGGAGGGCCTTCCACAATGAGCAGTTCTTC.

CDR3 protein: CASSLFGTRHQETQYF. DNA of the CDR3: TGTGCCAGCAGTTTATTCGGGACCCGGCACCAAGAGACCCAGTACTTC. The chain couples TRBV28 to TRBJ2-5, with D perhaps matching TRBD1 or TRBD2 (5 bases each). Per the germline V gene, CDR1 is MDHEN and CDR2 is SYDVKM. The CDR3 has 16 residues. Trimming shortened V by 1 base and J by 0 bases, and 12 bases separated the two germline ends.

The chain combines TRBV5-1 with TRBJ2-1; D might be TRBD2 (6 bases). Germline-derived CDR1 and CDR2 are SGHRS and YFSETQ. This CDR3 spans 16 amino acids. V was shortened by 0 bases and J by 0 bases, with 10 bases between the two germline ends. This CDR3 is CASSLEWRDSYNEQFF. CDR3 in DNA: TGCGCCAGCAGCTTGGAGTGGCGGGACTCCTACAATGAGCAGTTCTTC.

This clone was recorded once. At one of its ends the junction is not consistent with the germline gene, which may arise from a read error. In DNA form, the CDR3 reads TGCGCCAGCAGCCAGGGACAGTCGAAGTACGAGCGGTACTTC. Translation gives CASSQGQSKYERYF. The chain is built from TRBV4-1 and TRBJ2-7, with 7 nucleotides matching TRBD1. The CDR3 is 14 residues long. Germline lookup yields CDR1 MGHRA and CDR2 YSYEKL.

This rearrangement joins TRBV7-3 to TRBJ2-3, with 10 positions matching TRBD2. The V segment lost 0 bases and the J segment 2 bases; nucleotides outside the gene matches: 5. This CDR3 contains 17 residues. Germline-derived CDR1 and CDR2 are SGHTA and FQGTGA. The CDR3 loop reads CASSLTGLAPSTDTQYF. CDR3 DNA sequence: TGTGCCAGCAGCTTAACGGGACTAGCGCCATCCACAGATACGCAGTATTTT.

The CDR3 coding sequence is TGTGCCAGCAGCTTAAGGACTAGCGGGAGGTGGTTGGAGACCCAGTACTTC. Protein: CASSLRTSGRWLETQYF. V gene TRBV7-9 combines with J gene TRBJ2-5, with 14 bases matching TRBD2. This CDR3 has 17 amino acids. The ends lost 2 bases at V and 5 bases at J; junction bases unmatched: 7. Germline loops: CDR1 SEHNR, CDR2 FQNEAQ (reference sequence). Full variable domain (remainder filled in from reference TRBV7-9 and TRBJ2-5): DTGVSQNPRHKITKRGQNVTFRCDPISEHNRLYWYRQTLGQGPEFLTYFQNEAQLEKSRLLSDRFSAERPKGSFSTLEIQRTEQGDSAMYLCASSLRTSGRWLETQYFGPGTRLLVL.

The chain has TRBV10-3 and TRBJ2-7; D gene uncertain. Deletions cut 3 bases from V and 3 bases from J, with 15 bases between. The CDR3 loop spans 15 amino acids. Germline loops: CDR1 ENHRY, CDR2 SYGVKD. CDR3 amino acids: CAISDPTKLVYEQYF. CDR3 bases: TGTGCCATCAGTGATCCAACAAAATTAGTCTACGAGCAGTACTTC.

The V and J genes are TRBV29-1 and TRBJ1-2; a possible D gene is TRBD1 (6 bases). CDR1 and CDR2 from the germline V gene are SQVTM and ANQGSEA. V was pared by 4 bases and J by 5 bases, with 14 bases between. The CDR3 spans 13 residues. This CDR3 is CSVVGGQGYGYTF. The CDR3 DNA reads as TGCAGCGTTGTGGGGGGGCAGGGGTATGGCTACACCTTC. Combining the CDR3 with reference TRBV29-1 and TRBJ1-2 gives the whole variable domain SAVISQKPSRDICQRGTSLTIQCQVDSQVTMMFWYRQQPGQSLTLIATANQGSEATYESGFVIDKFPISRPNLTFSTLTVSNMSPEDSSIYLCSVVGGQGYGYTFGSGTRLTVV.

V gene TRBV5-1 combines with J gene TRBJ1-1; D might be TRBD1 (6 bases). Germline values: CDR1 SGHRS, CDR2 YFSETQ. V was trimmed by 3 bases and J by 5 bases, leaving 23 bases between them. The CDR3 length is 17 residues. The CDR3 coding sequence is TGCGCCAGCAGCTCGGACCCACAGGGTACAATAGGGACTGAAGCTTTCTTT. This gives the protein CASSSDPQGTIGTEAFF.

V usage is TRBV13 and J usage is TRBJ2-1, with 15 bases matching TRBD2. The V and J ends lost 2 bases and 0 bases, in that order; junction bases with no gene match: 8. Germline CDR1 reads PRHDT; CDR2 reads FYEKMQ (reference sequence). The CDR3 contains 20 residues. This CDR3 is CASSLTGLAGGDHSYNEQFF. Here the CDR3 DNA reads TGTGCCAGCAGCTTAACGGGACTAGCGGGAGGAGACCACTCCTACAATGAGCAGTTCTTC.

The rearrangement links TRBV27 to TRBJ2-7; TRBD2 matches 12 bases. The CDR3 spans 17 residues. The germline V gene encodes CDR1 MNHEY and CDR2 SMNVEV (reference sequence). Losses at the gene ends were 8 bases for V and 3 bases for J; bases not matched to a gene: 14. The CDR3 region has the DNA TGTGCCAGCGTCGGGACAGGGACTAGCGGGCTCCGCTACGAGCAGTACTTC. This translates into CASVGTGTSGLRYEQYF.

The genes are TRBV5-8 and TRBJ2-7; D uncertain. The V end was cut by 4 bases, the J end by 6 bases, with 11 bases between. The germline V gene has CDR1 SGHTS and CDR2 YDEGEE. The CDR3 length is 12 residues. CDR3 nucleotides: TGTGCCAGCAGCCCCTCGTCTCCCGAGCAGTACTTC. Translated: CASSPSSPEQYF.

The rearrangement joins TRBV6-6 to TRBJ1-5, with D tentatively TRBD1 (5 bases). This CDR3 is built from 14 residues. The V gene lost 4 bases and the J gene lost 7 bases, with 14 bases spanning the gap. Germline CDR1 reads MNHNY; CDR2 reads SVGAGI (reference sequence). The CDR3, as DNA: TGTGCCAGCAGTTCTCAGGGATACGGGCAGCCCCAGCATTTT. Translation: CASSSQGYGQPQHF.

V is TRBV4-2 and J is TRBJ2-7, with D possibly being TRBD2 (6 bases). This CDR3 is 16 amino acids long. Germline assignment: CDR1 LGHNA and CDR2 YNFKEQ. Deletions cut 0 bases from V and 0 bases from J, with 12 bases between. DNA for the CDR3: TGTGCCAGCAGCCAAGAAACTAGCAGCCTCTCCTACGAGCAGTACTTC. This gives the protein CASSQETSSLSYEQYF.

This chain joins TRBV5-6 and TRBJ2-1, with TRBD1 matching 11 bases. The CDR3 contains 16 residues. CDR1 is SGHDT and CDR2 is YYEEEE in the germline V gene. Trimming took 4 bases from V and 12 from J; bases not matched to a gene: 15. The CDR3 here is CASSPGQGARSWRQFF. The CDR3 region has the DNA TGTGCCAGCAGCCCAGGACAGGGGGCGAGGTCGTGGCGGCAGTTCTTC.

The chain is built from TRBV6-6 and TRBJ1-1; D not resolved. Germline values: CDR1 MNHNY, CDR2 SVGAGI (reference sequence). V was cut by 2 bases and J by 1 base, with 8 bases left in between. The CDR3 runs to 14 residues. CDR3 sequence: CASSYTLENTEAFF. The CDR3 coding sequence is TGTGCCAGCAGTTACACCCTAGAGAACACTGAAGCTTTCTTT.